The clone carrying this TCR beta chain was seen ten or more times. Its antigen is unidentified. RNA transcripts served as template for amplifying TCR beta CDR3 sequences. The first-round RT-PCR employed HTBI primers together with the Qiagen OneStep RT-PCR kit. A multiplex PCR was then performed as the second round. TCRdb redid the calling of the multiplex PCR reads with MiXCR, one entry per CDR3 protein. This repertoire shows 450,000 to 600,000 distinct CDR3 sequences, 35% to 40% found once; its top ten account for less than 4.5%. This specimen comes from a study of Graves' ophthalmopathy and Graves' hyperthyroidism. Study background: By definition, stable hyperthyroidism involved no ophthalmopathy within 18 months of follow-up. Study results and caveats: Sensitivity reached over 85% and specificity approximately 81% for a 13-signature model separating ophthalmopathy from stable hyperthyroidism.

The specimen was peripheral blood or thyroid tissue (not recorded which). The TCR comes from an adult man with Graves' hyperthyroidism.

CDR3 DNA: TGTGCCAGCAGCCCCCCGAGCTCCTACGAGCAGTACTTC. Protein sequence: CASSPPSSYEQYF. The genes are TRBV18 and TRBJ2-7; D call uncertain. The CDR3 contains 13 residues. V was cut by 8 bases and J by 0 bases, with 11 bases left in between. The germline CDR1 and CDR2 sequences are KGHSH and LQKENI.